Listed below are T cell receptor beta chains from one sample, sequenced in a study of T cell repertoires in cytomegalovirus infection. TCRdb reprocessed the reads via MiXCR and lists one record per CDR3 protein. The table has just under 500,000 distinct CDR3 sequences, around 30% seen once. These receptors' antigens are unknown. The source was cultured PBMCs, collected from culture after CMV antigen stimulation. These receptors all stem from a human donor in good health (CMV status not recorded). Some clones in this sample may be carry-over from other donors' samples. The conserved cysteine and the conserved F or W are not part of the CDR3 here.

>12|TRBV12-3/TRBV12-4|TRBJ2-5
ASSLELTSETQY
>13|TRBV7-9|TRBJ2-7
ASRREAAGGFEQY
>13|TRBV7-6|TRBJ2-7
ASSLAGAQPYEQY
>14|TRBV6-1|TRBJ2-5
ASSEWGGGGVETQY
>11|TRBV20-1|TRBJ2-1
SARAIGWGEQF
>13|TRBV7-9|TRBJ2-1
ASSPPGAGVNEQF
>10|TRBV24-1|TRBJ2-1
ATSDFGDEQF
>14|TRBV28|TRBJ1-5
ASSRTGTGSNQPQH
>15|TRBV7-2|TRBJ2-7
ASSLGGAARTTYEQY
>14|TRBV7-2|TRBJ2-2
ASSFMGQGLAGELF
>13|TRBV10-3|TRBJ2-1
AISVGQTSGNEQF
>8|TRBV30|TRBJ2-5
AWSRETQY
>9|TRBV12-3/TRBV12-4|TRBJ2-3
ATRITDTQY
>12|TRBV6-2/TRBV6-3|TRBJ2-5
ASSYVGDQETQY
>12|TRBV7-2|TRBJ2-1
ASSFMEGNNEQF
>13|TRBV24-1|TRBJ2-5
ATSGNIGQEETQY
>12|TRBV20-1|TRBJ2-1
SARPPDSYNEQF
>11|TRBV20-1|TRBJ2-5
SARKEGVETQY
>13|TRBV2|TRBJ2-1
ASSASGASYNEQF
>13|TRBV19|TRBJ1-5
ASTAIDRGHQPQH
>14|TRBV15|TRBJ1-1
ATSREPSRVGTEAF
>15|TRBV15|TRBJ1-5
ATSRVRGAPRHQPQH
>10|TRBV7-2|TRBJ2-5
ASSFFQETQY
>11|TRBV6-2/TRBV6-3|TRBJ2-2
ASGQMNTGELF
>14|TRBV19|TRBJ1-5
ATRVTGTPNNQPQH
>11|TRBV7-2|TRBJ2-3
ASSLPYLDTQY
>16|TRBV28|TRBJ1-1
ASSSKVFRGYRRTEAF
>11|TRBV7-2|TRBJ2-7
ASSLGLRDEQY